Following are 9 T cell receptor beta chains from one sample sequenced in a study of T-cell reconstitution after alpha-beta-depleted transplantation in children. It was with unique molecular identifiers that the TCRbeta library was prepared. MiXCR was run by TCRdb on the PCR reads, yielding one entry per CDR3 protein. The sample yields 300,000 or so distinct CDR3 sequences, about 10% seen once. Sample: PBMCs from the stem cell graft donor, taken from the stem cell graft. These receptors were taken from a human donor who donated a stem cell graft to a child with SCID.

CDR3: CASSPSTGSDEQFF. Here the CDR3 DNA reads TGTGCCAGCAGCCCATCGACAGGGTCCGATGAGCAGTTCTTC. The rearrangement uses TRBV7-2 and TRBJ2-1; 7 nucleotides line up with TRBD1. This CDR3 contains 14 residues. CDR1 is SGHTA and CDR2 is FQGNSA in the germline V gene. V was pared by 5 bases and J by 8 bases, with 9 bases of the junction left unmatched.

This clonotype was seen a few times. In DNA, the CDR3 is TGTGCCAGCAGCCAAGATCACAATGCTGTCAATGAGCAGTTCTTC. This codes for CASSQDHNAVNEQFF. This rearrangement joins TRBV14 to TRBJ2-1; no clear D gene. V was pared by 0 bases and J by 6 bases, with 12 bases between. CDR1 is SGHDN and CDR2 is FVKESK in the germline V gene. This CDR3 spans 15 amino acids.

This clonotype has just a few counts. V and J are TRBV12-3 or TRBV12-4 and TRBJ1-5, with unresolved D. CDR3 length: 12 residues. Trimming stripped 6 bases from V and 5 bases from J, with 8 bases between. Written as DNA, the CDR3 is TGTGCCAGCAGCCACCAGTATCAGCCCCAGCATTTT. It encodes CASSHQYQPQHF.

J is TRBJ2-1 and V is TRBV9, with 7 positions matching TRBD2. Germline CDR1 is SGDLS and CDR2 is YYNGEE. The V segment lost 0 bases and the J segment 9 bases; nucleotides outside the gene matches: 3. The CDR3 runs 13 residues. CDR3 residues: CASSVGREREQFF. The CDR3 DNA is TGTGCCAGCAGCGTAGGGCGGGAGCGTGAGCAGTTCTTC.

Worth noting for this clonotype: The junction does not match germline at one end; this may be a read error. This sequence joins TRBV7-7 and TRBJ2-5; no reliable D call. The CDR3 sequence is 14 residues long. Germline-derived CDR1 and CDR2 are SSHAT and FNYEAQ (reference sequence). CDR3 in amino acids: CASSSGNPPETQYF. DNA of the CDR3: TGTGCTAGCAGCTCCGGCAACCCCCCGGAGACCCAGTACTTC. Together with reference TRBV7-7 and TRBJ2-5, the CDR3 gives the full variable domain: GAGVSQSPRYKVTKRGQDVTLRCDPISSHATLYWYQQALGQGPEFLTYFNYEAQPDKSGLPSDRFSAERPEGSISTLTIQRTEQRDSAMYRCASSSGNPPETQYFGPGTRLLVL.

J is TRBJ2-3 and V is TRBV5-1; D is possibly TRBD2 (6 bases). Germline V gives CDR1 SGHRS, CDR2 YFSETQ. This CDR3 region has 15 residues. Trimming removed 2 bases from V and 2 bases from J, with 12 bases in between. The CDR3 region is CASSLIADYTDTQYF. The CDR3 nucleotides read TGCGCCAGCAGCTTAATAGCGGACTACACAGATACGCAGTATTTT.

The chain has TRBV27 and TRBJ2-7; 7 bases map to TRBD1. V lost 4 bases to trimming and J lost 2 bases; unmatched junction nucleotides: 8. Per the germline V gene, CDR1 is MNHEY and CDR2 is SMNVEV (reference sequence). The CDR3 has 15 amino acids. The CDR3 coding sequence is TGTGCCAGCAGTTCGACAGGGAATGTAGCCTACGAGCAGTACTTC. This sequence encodes CASSSTGNVAYEQYF.

The table lists this clonotype with a few counts. V and J are TRBV12-3 or TRBV12-4 and TRBJ1-6; D is possibly TRBD1 (5 bases). V was pared by 7 bases and J by 14 bases, with 21 bases between. This CDR3 comprises 14 residues. CDR3 in DNA: TGTGCCAGCACCCCTTCCGGGGCTGAGGGCACCCTCCACTTT. The encoded protein is CASTPSGAEGTLHF.

This clonotype was seen only a few times. V and J are TRBV11-2 and TRBJ2-1, with 8 nucleotides matching TRBD1. With V trimmed by 1 base and J by 5 bases, 4 bases remained unmatched. The CDR3 has 15 residues. Germline V CDR1 and CDR2: SGHAT, FQNNGV. Here the CDR3 reads CASSLVSRGHNEQFF. CDR3 bases: TGTGCCAGCAGCTTAGTTAGCAGGGGGCACAATGAGCAGTTCTTC.